The 7 T cell receptor beta chains in this list originate from one sample, sequenced in a study of CD8+ T cells in alopecia areata. Specified treatment: oral pan-JAK inhibitor, 5-10 mg twice daily. In each case, RNA was isolated and then reverse transcribed into cDNA as the sequencing template. Sequenced by immunoSEQ multiplex PCR; TCRdb stores in-frame clones only, minus some. The table lists 150,000 to 200,000 clones, roughly 60% of them singletons, with approximately 1% in the top ten. This specimen was CD4+ T cells sorted from blood, taken at week 24, from a patient treated with tofacitinib. These receptors originate from a human donor with alopecia areata.

This clone was counted a few times. The chain combines TRBV14 with TRBJ1-1, with a tentative D call TRBD1 (5 bases). There are 15 residues in the CDR3. Per germline, CDR1 SGHDN and CDR2 FVKESK. V lost 1 base, J lost 3 bases, and 12 bases lay in between. CDR3 DNA: TGTGCCAGCAGCCAAGTATTAGGGGCGGACACTGAAGCTTTCTTT. Translation: CASSQVLGADTEAFF.

In its sample, this clone was seen a few times. The chain links TRBV10-2 to TRBJ1-1; D call uncertain. Trimming shortened V by 10 bases and J by 3 bases, and 9 bases separated the two germline ends. The CDR3 sequence is 11 residues long. Per germline, CDR1 WSHSY and CDR2 SAAADI. The chain's CDR3 is CATRPDTEAFF. In DNA, the CDR3 is TGCGCCACCCGGCCGGACACTGAAGCTTTCTTT.

Here the CDR3 DNA reads TGTGCCAGCAGCAGGGGATCTGGGGCCAACGTCCTGACTTTC. Translated: CASSRGSGANVLTF. This chain links TRBV13 with TRBJ2-6, with D perhaps matching TRBD1 (5 bases). This CDR3 has 14 amino acids. The ends were cut back, 5 bases at V and 1 base at J, with 6 bases in the middle. Looked up from germline, CDR1 is PRHDT and CDR2 is FYEKMQ (reference sequence).

V and J are TRBV30 and TRBJ1-4; no clear D gene. Germline V gives CDR1 GTSNPN, CDR2 SVGIG (reference sequence). The V and J ends lost 2 bases and 7 bases respectively, with 8 bases between them. CDR3 length: 12 amino acids. The CDR3 reads CAWSRTREKLFF. The CDR3 DNA reads TGTGCCTGGAGTCGGACTCGTGAAAAACTGTTTTTT.

This chain links TRBV14 with TRBJ1-2; a weak D match, TRBD1 (5 bases). The CDR3 has 17 amino acids. V was clipped by 0 bases and J by 1 base, with 15 bases between them. Germline loops: CDR1 SGHDN, CDR2 FVKESK. In DNA, the CDR3 is TGTGCCAGCAGCCAAGAAGTCAGGGCCTCCTTTAACTATGGCTACACCTTC. Translation: CASSQEVRASFNYGYTF.

This clone has just a few counts. The chain carries TRBV29-1 and TRBJ2-7; D is ambiguous. The CDR3 consists of 11 residues. V lost 4 bases and J lost 6, with 10 bases in between. Germline V gene sequence: CDR1 SQVTM, CDR2 ANQGSEA. The CDR3 region is CSVGLVGEQYF. The CDR3 DNA is TGCAGCGTTGGTCTCGTCGGCGAGCAGTACTTC.

J is TRBJ1-2 and V is TRBV5-6; D not certain. CDR1 is SGHDT, CDR2 YYEEEE, per germline. V lost 0 bases, J lost 7 bases, and 13 bases lay in between. This CDR3 has 14 residues. CDR3 residues: CASSLAGWQPGYTF. As DNA, the CDR3 is TGTGCCAGCAGCTTGGCCGGCTGGCAGCCTGGCTACACCTTC.